This entry lists 10 T cell receptor beta chains sequenced from one sample in a study of post-analysis software for immune sequencing data. Study results and limitations: The study found TRBV5-6, TRBV5-1 and TRBV20-1 among several TRBV segments more frequent in patients than controls.

No antigen has been assigned to these receptors. TCR beta cDNA libraries included unique molecular identifiers. TCRdb reprocessed the PCR reads with MiXCR, giving one entry per CDR3 protein. The repertoire holds some 700,000 distinct CDR3 sequences, with 55% to 60% as singletons. Sequencing used blood. Receptors were obtained from a girl between 2 and 10 years old with multiple sclerosis.

This rearrangement joins TRBV20-1 to TRBJ2-1; 9 bases are a match to TRBD1. Germline V gene sequence: CDR1 DFQATT, CDR2 SNEGSKA (reference sequence). The CDR3 has 13 residues. V lost 6 bases, J lost 5 bases, and 5 bases stayed unmatched. The CDR3, as DNA: TGCAGTGCCACGGACAGGGGAAACAATGAGCAGTTCTTC. The encoded protein is CSATDRGNNEQFF.

The rearrangement joins TRBV15 to TRBJ1-2; a weak D match, TRBD1 (6 bases). The CDR3 is made up of 14 amino acids. Germline-derived CDR1 and CDR2 are LNHNV and YYDKDF (reference sequence). V lost 4 bases to trimming and J lost 7 bases, with 16 bases between them. The CDR3, as DNA: TGTGCCACCAGCAAAACAGGGCTCGCGTCTGGCTACACCTTC. Translating it yields CATSKTGLASGYTF.

This clonotype was observed a handful of times. V is TRBV6-5 and J is TRBJ1-2; no reliable D call. Trimming left V 6 bases short and J 1 base short, with 9 bases between. Germline V gives CDR1 MNHEY, CDR2 SVGAGI. There are 13 residues in the CDR3. The CDR3 sequence is CASSLDINYGYTF. CDR3 sequence (DNA): TGTGCCAGCAGCCTCGACATTAACTATGGCTACACCTTC.

The gene calls are TRBV6-1 and TRBJ1-5; D is unclear. The ends were cut back, 1 base at V and 11 bases at J, with 9 bases in the middle. This CDR3 contains 12 residues. Germline CDR1 reads MNHNS; CDR2 reads SASEGT. The CDR3 sequence: CASSEDPYAQHF. The CDR3 DNA reads TGTGCCAGCAGTGAAGATCCGTACGCCCAGCATTTT.

This clonotype appeared a few times. The V call is TRBV29-1, the J call TRBJ2-5; weak D call: TRBD1 (5 bases). The CDR3 runs to 13 residues. In germline, CDR1 is SQVTM, CDR2 ANQGSEA. Between the trimmed V and J ends, which lost 3 bases and 2 bases, there was a span of 10 bases. CDR3 sequence (DNA): TGCAGCGTTGAGCGGACACAGCAAGAGACCCAGTACTTC. Translating gives CSVERTQQETQYF.

The rearrangement links TRBV30 to TRBJ1-1; the D is unclear. V was pared by 2 bases and J by 1 base, with 11 bases between. CDR3 length equals 14 residues. Germline CDR1 GTSNPN, CDR2 SVGIG (reference sequence). This chain's CDR3 is CAWSLGRGNTEAFF. The CDR3 DNA sequence: TGTGCCTGGAGTTTAGGACGGGGGAACACTGAAGCTTTCTTT.

The chain has TRBV20-1 and TRBJ2-2; 8 bases align to TRBD2. This CDR3 contains 16 residues. The V and J ends lost 1 base and 0 bases, in that order; junction bases with no gene match: 4. Germline-derived CDR1 and CDR2 are DFQATT and SNEGSKA (reference sequence). This CDR3 reads CSARAGGAANTGELFF. In DNA, the CDR3 is TGCAGTGCTAGAGCCGGGGGGGCCGCGAACACCGGGGAGCTGTTTTTT.

The chain has TRBV20-1 and TRBJ2-7; 8 nucleotides align to TRBD2. The germline gives CDR1 DFQATT, CDR2 SNEGSKA (reference sequence). This CDR3 has 15 residues. V gave up 0 bases and J gave up 2 bases; unmatched junction bases: 6. In DNA, the CDR3 is TGCAGTGCTAGAGATGCGGCGGGAGGAGCCTACGAGCAGTACTTC. Its protein product is CSARDAAGGAYEQYF.

The V and J genes are TRBV12-3 or TRBV12-4 and TRBJ2-3; TRBD1 matches at 7 bases. V was clipped by 6 bases and J by 1 base; unmatched bases: 7. The CDR3 is 15 amino acids. CDR3 DNA sequence: TGTGCCAGCAGCCCTTACAGGGGAGGCACAGATACGCAGTATTTT. Protein product: CASSPYRGGTDTQYF.

V is TRBV7-9 and J is TRBJ2-1, with unresolved D. CDR3 length: 13 residues. V lost 2 bases, J lost 10 bases, and 12 bases lay in between. Per the germline V gene, CDR1 is SEHNR and CDR2 is FQNEAQ (reference sequence). The CDR3, as DNA: TGTGCCAGCAGCTTAAACGACGTCGGGGAGCAGTTCTTC. It yields the protein CASSLNDVGEQFF.